This T cell receptor (beta chain) was documented in a study of blood T cell repertoires in COVID-19. On the study more broadly: T cells, B-cell-depleted T cells, or PBMCs supplied cDNA or gDNA.

Germline V lookup: CDR1 SGDLS, CDR2 YYNGEE. V dropped 4 bases and J dropped 6 bases, with 25 bases sitting between them. This CDR3 is 18 amino acids long. Cohort 3 donors counted as recovered after two negative PCRs, clearance, or resolved symptoms. Study processing details: It was from reference gene primer amplification that nucleated cell counts were estimated. Clones were read by immunoSEQ multiplex PCR, and TCRdb kept only the in-frame ones, dropping some. V, J and clone size are taken as reported in that table, and D and trimming were inferred from the DNA itself. The table shows about 180,000 clones, with about 90% occurring only once.

This sequence originates from a woman aged 18-29 years who had recovered from COVID-19. Sequencing was carried out using PBMCs or T cells enriched from blood (not recorded which). The chain has TRBV9 and TRBJ1-4; D uncertain. The CDR3 bases are TGTGCCAGCAGCACCCACAGTTACTTCTCGAAAAACTATGAAAAACTGTTTTTT. This sequence encodes CASSTHSYFSKNYEKLFF.